These 5 T cell receptor beta chains came from one sample sequenced in a study of blood T cell repertoires in COVID-19. Using immunoSEQ multiplex PCR, the repertoire was profiled, and TCRdb retains in-frame clones only, with some absent. Of approximately 96,000 clones in the sample, 70% to 90% were seen once. The sample consisted of peripheral blood. The receptors were gathered from a human donor with COVID-19, enrolled during active disease. The donor label of this sample is uncertain.

The J gene is TRBJ1-6, the V gene TRBV11-1; D is undetermined. The ends were cut back, 2 bases at V and 10 bases at J, with 9 bases in the middle. The CDR3 has 13 amino acids. CDR1 and CDR2 from the germline V gene are SGHAT and FQDESV (reference sequence). CDR3 nucleotide sequence: TGTGCCAGCAGCTTAAGTAACCAGTCACCCCTCCACTTT. Its translation: CASSLSNQSPLHF.

This chain's CDR3 is CASSLRQGEINEKLFF. The DNA for the CDR3 is TGTGCCAGCAGTCTCAGACAGGGCGAAATTAATGAAAAACTGTTTTTT. The chain employs TRBV27 and TRBJ1-4; 7 bases are a match to TRBD1. The V segment lost 5 bases and the J segment 4 bases; nucleotides outside the gene matches: 10. The CDR3 is 16 amino acids. Germline V gene sequence: CDR1 MNHEY, CDR2 SMNVEV (reference sequence).

J is TRBJ1-5 and V is TRBV6-5; tentatively, D is TRBD1 (6 bases). CDR1 is MNHEY and CDR2 is SVGAGI in the germline V gene. CDR3 length: 15 residues. V was pared by 6 bases and J by 0 bases, with 12 bases between. This CDR3 reads CASRPNRASNQPQHF. The CDR3 DNA follows: TGTGCCAGCAGACCCAACAGGGCTAGCAATCAGCCCCAGCATTTT.

The chain is built from TRBV5-6 and TRBJ2-5, with 10 bases aligning to TRBD1. This CDR3 has 16 residues. V shed 0 bases, J shed 4 bases, and the junction held 6 bases outside the gene matches. The germline gives CDR1 SGHDT, CDR2 YYEEEE. Here the CDR3 DNA reads TGTGCCAGCAGCTTGGGTGACAGGGGGCTAATAGAGACCCAGTACTTC. This codes for CASSLGDRGLIETQYF.

The V call is TRBV3-1 (or the pseudogene TRBV3-2), the J call TRBJ1-2; tentatively, D is TRBD1 (5 bases). Per germline, CDR1 LGHDT and CDR2 YNNKEL (reference sequence). Trimming removed 0 bases at V and 7 bases at J, with 12 bases between. This CDR3 has 14 residues. The CDR3 spells CASSQDSGDSGYTF. The CDR3 DNA is TGTGCCAGCAGCCAAGATAGCGGGGACTCTGGCTACACCTTC.